This TCR beta chain was found in a study of blood T cell repertoires in COVID-19. Study context: Whether acute or convalescent, the COVID-19 samples came from the United States, Italy and Spain.

Germline assignment: CDR1 GTSNPN and CDR2 SVGIG (reference sequence). The V segment lost 1 base and the J segment 8 bases; nucleotides outside the gene matches: 7. This CDR3 spans 14 amino acids. Measured with immunoSEQ multiplex PCR; TCRdb has only the in-frame clones, and not every one. Counted here are some 56,000 clones, roughly 90% occurring once; the ten biggest clones make up about a fifth. The receptor was isolated from a human donor in a cohort sampled during active COVID-19. The V and J genes are TRBV30 and TRBJ1-4; 7 nucleotides line up with TRBD1. The sequenced material came from peripheral blood. The CDR3 nucleotides read TGTGCCTGGAGTGCAGGGGGTGGAAAAGAAAAACTGTTTTTT. It is translated as CAWSAGGGKEKLFF. Full variable domain (rest looked up from reference TRBV30 and TRBJ1-4): SQTIHQWPATLVQPVGSPLSLECTVEGTSNPNLYWYRQAAGRGLQLLFYSVGIGQISSEVPQNLSASRPQDRQFILSSKKLLLSDSGFYLCAWSAGGGKEKLFFGSGTQLSVL.